The 4 T cell receptor beta chains below come from one sample, sequenced in a study of vaccination and CD4 T cells after COVID-19. Antigen specificity for these receptors is unknown. Researchers used the Oncomine TCR Beta short-read assay to sequence DNA from cultured CD4+ T cells. MiXCR, run by TCRdb on the PCR reads, gives a single entry per CDR3 protein. The repertoire has more than 9,000 distinct CDR3 sequences, 30% to 35% of them found once; the top ten carry 8% to 9%. Treatment indicated: roughly 10-day PBMC culture with coronavirus spike peptide pools or control peptides (ViraFEST assay). The sample consisted of CD4+ T cells from blood, cultured in vitro. All receptors derive from a human donor who had recovered from COVID-19.

This clonotype is medium-sized (0.01 to 0.1%). The rearrangement links TRBV20-1 to TRBJ1-2; no reliable D call. This CDR3 is built from 15 residues. Trimming stripped 0 bases from V and 6 bases from J, with 17 bases between. Germline CDR1 reads DFQATT; CDR2 reads SNEGSKA (reference sequence). CDR3 in DNA: TGCAGTGCTAGAGATTGGACCTTAAGTGGGGATGGCTACACCTTC. As protein: CSARDWTLSGDGYTF.

V usage is TRBV7-9 and J usage is TRBJ1-1; tentatively, D is TRBD1 (5 bases). Germline V gives CDR1 SEHNR, CDR2 FQNEAQ (reference sequence). Trimming cost V 6 bases and J 2 bases, with 10 bases left between them. This CDR3 is 13 amino acids long. The CDR3 here is CASSYGHNTEAFF. CDR3 bases: TGTGCCAGCAGTTACGGACACAACACTGAAGCTTTCTTT.

This rearrangement joins TRBV7-6 to TRBJ2-2; the match to TRBD1 covers 9 bases. Germline CDR1 SGHVS, CDR2 FNYEAQ. After removal of 3 bases from V and 4 bases from J, the junction contained 6 bases not matched to a gene. This CDR3 has 16 residues. The DNA for the CDR3 is TGTGCCAGCAGCTTCCTCGACAGGGGGGGCACCGGGGAGCTGTTTTTT. Amino acids: CASSFLDRGGTGELFF. Drawing the rest from reference TRBV7-6 and TRBJ2-2, the complete variable domain is GAGVSQSPRYKVTKRGQDVALRCDPISGHVSLYWYRQALGQGPEFLTYFNYEAQQDKSGLPNDRFSAERPEGSISTLTIQRTEQRDSAMYRCASSFLDRGGTGELFFGEGSRLTVL.

This clonotype appeared a few times. The rearrangement joins TRBV6-1 to TRBJ2-3, with 7 bases lining up with TRBD1. The CDR3 runs 13 residues. Germline values: CDR1 MNHNS, CDR2 SASEGT. With V trimmed by 8 bases and J by 7 bases, 9 bases remained unmatched. The CDR3 loop reads CASQGTVSNTQYF. The CDR3 DNA sequence: TGTGCCAGCCAGGGGACAGTATCAAATACGCAGTATTTT.